The text below deals with one TCR beta chain. The target antigen is unknown. Enrolled patients, whose metastatic non-small-cell lung cancer was chemo-refractory, received focal radiation plus CTLA-4 blockade with ipilimumab. The entry originates in a study of radiotherapy plus CTLA-4 blockade in lung cancer. Study as a whole: Disease control was seen in 25% to 40% of patients, objective responses in approximately 19%.

Produced via immunoSEQ multiplex PCR; TCRdb's table is partial and in-frame only. The sample comprises 45,000 to 55,000 clones, about 88% of which are singletons, and 7.8% rests with the top ten. General study results and limits: Tumor-origin TCR clones grew in blood after radiotherapy plus ipilimumab. Response, reportedly, was best predicted by interferon-beta along with early blood T cell clone dynamics.

The TCR originated in a human donor with non-small cell lung cancer whose response to radiotherapy plus ipilimumab could not be evaluated. The input for sequencing was peripheral blood, taken from a patient treated with radiotherapy plus ipilimumab.

DNA for the CDR3: TGTGCCAGCAGCCTTGCTAGCGGGCCCTACAATGAGCAGTTCTTC. This encodes CASSLASGPYNEQFF. The chain links TRBV5-5 to TRBJ2-1; 8 positions match TRBD2. Looked up from germline, CDR1 is SGHKS and CDR2 is YYEKEE (reference sequence). After removal of 4 bases from V and 2 bases from J, the junction contained 5 bases not matched to a gene. This CDR3 spans 15 amino acids.